This TCR beta chain was captured by sequencing in a study of blood T cell repertoires in COVID-19. Method: immunoSEQ multiplex PCR; TCRdb's copy keeps in-frame clones and lacks some. The sample records approximately 130,000 clones, 85% to 90% being singletons. Trimming took off 8 bases at V and 7 bases at J, with 17 bases between the two ends. The germline gives CDR1 LNHNV, CDR2 YYDKDF (reference sequence). This CDR3 is 13 amino acids long. This clone was recorded many times. Sample: peripheral blood. This chain joins TRBV15 and TRBJ1-1, with a tentative D call TRBD1 (6 bases). The receptor's source is a human donor in a cohort sampled during active COVID-19. The CDR3 bases are TGTGCCACCTCAAGCCCACAGGGCTTTGAAGCTTTCTTT. Its protein is CATSSPQGFEAFF. The full variable domain, in which reference TRBV15 and TRBJ1-1 provide the parts outside the CDR3, is DAMVIQNPRYQVTQFGKPVTLSCSQTLNHNVMYWYQQKSSQAPKLLFHYYDKDFNNEADTPDNFQSRRPNTSFCFLDIRSPGLGDTAMYLCATSSPQGFEAFFGQGTRLTVV.